This TCR beta chain appears in the sequencing data of a study of graft-versus-host responses after intestinal transplantation. Study-level information: The study gave all recipients anti-thymocyte globulin induction, then tacrolimus and steroids for 2 to 3 years. Overall study findings and caveats: Recipient marrow contained GvH clones, some of which appeared first in ileum or blood. Allograft graft-versus-host to host-versus-graft clonal ratios ran high in patients with graft-donor T cell macrochimerism.

Concerning this clone: As yet, its antigen is unknown.

CDR1 and CDR2 (germline): SNHLY, FYNNEI. V shed 6 bases and J 5 bases; nucleotides not matched to a gene: 8. CDR3 size: 14 residues. Profiled with immunoSEQ multiplex PCR; TCRdb holds only in-frame clones, not every one. Seen here are fewer than 95,000 clones, roughly 90% observed once, and the top ten hold roughly 0.44%. Sequencing used unstimulated CD8+ T cells sorted from spleen or lymph node cells, obtained before transplant. The chain couples TRBV2 to TRBJ2-7; 9 bases line up with TRBD1. This clonotype originated in a human donor who was the organ donor for an intestinal transplant. The CDR3 spells CASRAGQGLDEQYF. The CDR3 coding sequence is TGTGCCAGCAGGGCGGGACAGGGTTTAGACGAGCAGTACTTC.